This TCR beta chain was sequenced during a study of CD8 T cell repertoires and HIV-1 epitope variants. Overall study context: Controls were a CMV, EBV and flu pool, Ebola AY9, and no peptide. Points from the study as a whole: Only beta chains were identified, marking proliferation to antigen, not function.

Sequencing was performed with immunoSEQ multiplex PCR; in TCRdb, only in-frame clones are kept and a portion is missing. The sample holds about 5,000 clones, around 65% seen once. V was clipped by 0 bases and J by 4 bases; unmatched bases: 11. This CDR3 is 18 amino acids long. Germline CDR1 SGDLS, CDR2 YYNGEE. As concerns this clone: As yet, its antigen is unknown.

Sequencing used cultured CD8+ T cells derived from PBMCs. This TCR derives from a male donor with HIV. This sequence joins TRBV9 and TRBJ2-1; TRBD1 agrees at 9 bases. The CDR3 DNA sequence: TGTGCCAGCAGCGTAGTAGGTGGGGGACAGGGATCTTACAATGAGCAGTTCTTC. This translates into CASSVVGGGQGSYNEQFF. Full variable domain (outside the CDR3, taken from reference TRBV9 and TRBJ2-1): DSGVTQTPKHLITATGQRVTLRCSPRSGDLSVYWYQQSLDQGLQFLIQYYNGEERAKGNILERFSAQQFPDLHSELNLSSLELGDSALYFCASSVVGGGQGSYNEQFFGPGTRLTVL.